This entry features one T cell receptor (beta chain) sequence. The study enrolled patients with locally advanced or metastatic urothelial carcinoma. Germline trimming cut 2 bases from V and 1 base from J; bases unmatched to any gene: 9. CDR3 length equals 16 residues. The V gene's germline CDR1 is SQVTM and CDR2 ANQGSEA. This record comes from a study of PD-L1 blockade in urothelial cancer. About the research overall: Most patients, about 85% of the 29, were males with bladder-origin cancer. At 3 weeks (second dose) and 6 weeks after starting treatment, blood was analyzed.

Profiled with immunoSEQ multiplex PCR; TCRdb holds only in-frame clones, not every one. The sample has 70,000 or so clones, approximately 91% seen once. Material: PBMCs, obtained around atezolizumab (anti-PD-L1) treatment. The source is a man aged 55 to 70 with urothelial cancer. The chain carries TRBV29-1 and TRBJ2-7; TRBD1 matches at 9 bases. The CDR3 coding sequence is TGCAGCGTTGAATTCCCTCTGACAGGGGGTTCCTACGAGCAGTACTTC. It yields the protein CSVEFPLTGGSYEQYF.